This passage covers 18 T cell receptor beta chains from one sample sequenced in a study of T cell responses to AZD1222 COVID-19 vaccine. TCRdb keeps only in-frame clones here, not all; method: immunoSEQ multiplex PCR. The sample yields 150,000 or so clones, about 92% seen once. The sample in question was peripheral blood, obtained on day 0 of AZD1222 vaccination. The receptors were gathered from an adult in good health.

The V call is TRBV6-6, the J call TRBJ1-1; TRBD1 might be the D (6 bases). CDR1 is MNHNY and CDR2 is SVGAGI in the germline V gene (reference sequence). The CDR3 length is 15 residues. V was trimmed by 0 bases and J by 4 bases, leaving 12 bases between them. The CDR3 DNA sequence: TGTGCCAGCAGTTACTCGCCAGGGGCGGGCACTGAAGCTTTCTTT. Encoded protein: CASSYSPGAGTEAFF.

The chain employs TRBV7-9 and TRBJ2-2; 9 positions agree with TRBD1. The germline V gene has CDR1 SEHNR and CDR2 FQNEAQ (reference sequence). The V and J ends lost 5 bases and 4 bases, in that order; junction bases with no gene match: 5. CDR3 length: 15 amino acids. The CDR3 protein is CASSPPDRGTGELFF. The CDR3 bases are TGTGCCAGCAGCCCCCCGGACAGGGGCACCGGGGAGCTGTTTTTT.

J is TRBJ1-5 and V is TRBV20-1, with TRBD1 as a possible D gene (5 bases). Trimming took 3 bases from V and 6 from J, leaving 15 bases between them. Looked up from germline, CDR1 is DFQATT and CDR2 is SNEGSKA (reference sequence). The CDR3 loop spans 14 amino acids. This CDR3 is CSASRPGISQPQHF. As DNA, the CDR3 is TGCAGTGCTAGTCGACCAGGGATTAGTCAGCCCCAGCATTTT.

This chain links TRBV11-2 with TRBJ1-2; the D is unclear. This CDR3 has 12 residues. Trimming took 4 bases from V and 2 from J, leaving 5 bases between them. CDR1 and CDR2 from the germline V gene are SGHAT and FQNNGV. CDR3: CASSSENYGYTF. CDR3 bases: TGTGCCAGCAGCTCGGAGAACTATGGCTACACCTTC.

The chain recombines TRBV4-2 with TRBJ2-7, with TRBD1 identical over 8 bases. V trimming: 4 bases; J trimming: 4 bases; junction bases outside the gene matches: 9. CDR3 length: 15 amino acids. CDR1 is LGHNA and CDR2 is YNFKEQ in the germline V gene. CDR3 bases: TGTGCCAGCAGCCTCACTTTAACAGGGGGGTACGAGCAGTACTTC. Translating it yields CASSLTLTGGYEQYF.

The chain combines TRBV3-1 (or the pseudogene TRBV3-2) with TRBJ1-1; D not resolved. CDR1 is LGHDT and CDR2 is YNNKEL in the germline V gene (reference sequence). Trimming cost V 2 bases and J 0 bases, with 7 bases left between them. The CDR3 is 14 amino acids. CDR3 loop: CASSQQYLNTEAFF. CDR3 in DNA: TGTGCCAGCAGCCAACAATATTTGAACACTGAAGCTTTCTTT.

V gene TRBV7-8 combines with J gene TRBJ2-1, with 11 bases matching TRBD1. Trimming took 1 base from V and 0 from J; bases not matched to a gene: 8. The length of the CDR3 is 19 residues. Germline V gives CDR1 SGHVS, CDR2 FQNEAQ. CDR3 nucleotide sequence: TGTGCCAGCAGCTTAGTGGGGTGGGGGACAGGGGGCTCCTACAATGAGCAGTTCTTC. Protein sequence: CASSLVGWGTGGSYNEQFF. Full variable domain (outside the CDR3, taken from reference TRBV7-8 and TRBJ2-1): GAGVSQSPRYKVAKRGQDVALRCDPISGHVSLFWYQQALGQGPEFLTYFQNEAQLDKSGLPSDRFFAERPEGSVSTLKIQRTQQEDSAVYLCASSLVGWGTGGSYNEQFFGPGTRLTVL.

The V and J genes are TRBV18 and TRBJ2-2; 10 bases fit TRBD1. Germline assignment: CDR1 KGHSH and CDR2 LQKENI. V trimming: 3 bases; J trimming: 4 bases; junction bases outside the gene matches: 5. The CDR3 is 16 residues long. CDR3 amino acids: CASSPRDRGPTGELFF. For the CDR3, the DNA is TGTGCCAGCTCACCCCGGGACAGGGGACCCACCGGGGAGCTGTTTTTT.

The gene calls are TRBV18 and TRBJ1-1, with a weak D call TRBD1 (5 bases). The CDR3 covers 16 residues. Germline CDR1 reads KGHSH; CDR2 reads LQKENI. Trimming removed 0 bases at V and 3 bases at J, with 14 bases between. The CDR3 DNA is TGTGCCAGCTCACCACCGGGGGGGATAGGGGACACTGAAGCTTTCTTT. It codes for CASSPPGGIGDTEAFF.

The CDR3 loop reads CSVGGTSGYEQYF. CDR3 DNA: TGCAGCGTGGGTGGGACTAGCGGCTACGAGCAGTACTTC. The chain recombines TRBV29-1 with TRBJ2-7, with 11 bases aligning to TRBD2. V lost 6 bases and J lost 3; bases outside the gene matches: 4. Germline V gene lookup returns CDR1 SQVTM and CDR2 ANQGSEA. The CDR3 has 13 residues.

The chain carries TRBV30 and TRBJ2-7; either TRBD1 or TRBD2 may supply D (5 bases each). Germline values: CDR1 GTSNPN, CDR2 SVGIG (reference sequence). This CDR3 has 12 residues. V was cut by 0 bases and J by 6 bases, with 9 bases left in between. CDR3 amino acids: CAWSVGAGEQYF. Here the CDR3 DNA reads TGTGCCTGGAGTGTAGGGGCGGGCGAGCAGTACTTC.

This clone appeared a single time. V is TRBV9 and J is TRBJ2-2, with 11 bases fitting TRBD1. V dropped 0 bases and J dropped 6; count of bases not matched to a gene: 10. Germline V gene lookup returns CDR1 SGDLS and CDR2 YYNGEE. CDR3 size: 18 residues. The chain's CDR3 is CASSVAPVDRGRSGELFF. In nucleotides, the CDR3 is TGTGCCAGCAGCGTAGCCCCCGTGGACAGGGGGCGATCCGGGGAGCTGTTTTTT.

This chain links TRBV11-1 with TRBJ2-7, with 9 bases that match TRBD1. After removal of 4 bases from V and 7 bases from J, the junction contained 8 bases not matched to a gene. The CDR3 is made up of 14 amino acids. CDR1 is SGHAT and CDR2 is FQDESV in the germline V gene (reference sequence). This CDR3 is CASSSRTGVREQYF. The CDR3 DNA reads TGTGCCAGCAGCTCCCGGACAGGGGTGAGGGAGCAGTACTTC.

The chain links TRBV2 to TRBJ2-1, with 7 bases aligning to TRBD2. The CDR3 has 16 residues. Germline CDR1 is SNHLY and CDR2 is FYNNEI. Losses at the gene ends were 2 bases for V and 3 bases for J; bases not matched to a gene: 7. DNA of the CDR3: TGTGCCAGCAGTGAAAGGCTAGCGGCTAACTACAATGAGCAGTTCTTC. It translates to CASSERLAANYNEQFF.

V and J are TRBV29-1 and TRBJ2-2; 7 nucleotides agree with TRBD1. Germline CDR1 and CDR2: SQVTM and ANQGSEA. This CDR3 has 13 amino acids. V shed 7 bases and J 3 bases; nucleotides not matched to a gene: 5. CDR3 DNA sequence: TGCAGCGCCGGGACAGACTACACCGGGGAGCTGTTTTTT. This gives the protein CSAGTDYTGELFF.

The sample holds one count of this clone. This sequence joins TRBV18 and TRBJ1-2; D is uncertain. In germline, CDR1 is KGHSH, CDR2 LQKENI. The CDR3 consists of 16 residues. With 5 bases removed from V and 6 bases from J, the gap between germline ends came to 22 bases. Written as DNA, the CDR3 is TGTGCCAGCTCAATGGGCCTCCCGCCGGTTATGGATGGCTACACCTTC. It codes for CASSMGLPPVMDGYTF.

The chain joins TRBV10-3 to TRBJ1-5; 7 nucleotides agree with TRBD1. V shed 6 bases, J shed 8 bases, and the junction held 7 bases outside the gene matches. The germline CDR1 and CDR2 sequences are ENHRY and SYGVKD. The CDR3 runs to 13 residues. CDR3 sequence: CAIRGQFSEPQHF. The CDR3 coding sequence is TGTGCCATCAGGGGACAGTTTTCGGAGCCCCAGCATTTT.

The chain combines TRBV5-1 with TRBJ2-2; D is undetermined. Germline CDR1 is SGHRS and CDR2 is YFSETQ. The ends were cut back, 4 bases at V and 0 bases at J, with 16 bases in the middle. This CDR3 contains 17 residues. The DNA of the CDR3 is TGCGCCAGCAGCGCCACTCCCACACCACCGAACACCGGGGAGCTGTTTTTT. Translation gives CASSATPTPPNTGELFF.